Listed below are T cell receptor beta chains from one sample, sequenced in a study of cytomegalovirus exposure and HLA in healthy donors. Generated by immunoSEQ multiplex PCR, the TCRdb table keeps only in-frame clones and is missing some. The profile shows more than 90,000 clones, roughly 80% of them singletons. The specimen sequenced was PBMCs. These TCRs come from a man aged 25-40 years in good health and CMV-seropositive. Both conserved end residues are part of each CDR3. Fields, in order: clone size, J gene, V gene, CDR3 protein. Clone size appears in some rows only: once, few, many, or a class for an expanded clone.

abundance: -
j_gene: TRBJ2-3
v_gene: TRBV11-2
CDR3aa: CASSLVISSTDTQYF

abundance: -
j_gene: TRBJ2-1
v_gene: TRBV6-1
CDR3aa: CAGSAGTSGTDEQFF

abundance: -
j_gene: TRBJ2-2
v_gene: TRBV5-1
CDR3aa: CASTTSGGITGELFF

abundance: few
j_gene: TRBJ1-1
v_gene: TRBV6-5
CDR3aa: CASSYSGGNTEAFF

abundance: few
j_gene: TRBJ1-2
v_gene: TRBV19
CDR3aa: CASRSRTGEVIYGYTF

abundance: -
j_gene: TRBJ2-1
v_gene: TRBV5-1
CDR3aa: CASSLGQNEQFF

abundance: -
j_gene: TRBJ1-3
v_gene: TRBV28
CDR3aa: CASEASSGQSSGNTIYF

abundance: -
j_gene: TRBJ1-1
v_gene: TRBV5-1
CDR3aa: CASSYRPTNTEAFF

abundance: -
j_gene: TRBJ1-2
v_gene: TRBV6-5
CDR3aa: CASSYEGVVGGYTF

abundance: -
j_gene: TRBJ2-3
v_gene: TRBV4-2
CDR3aa: CASSQDSYLRDTQYF

abundance: -
j_gene: TRBJ2-2
v_gene: TRBV5-1
CDR3aa: CASSLGASGTSNTGELFF

abundance: -
j_gene: TRBJ1-4
v_gene: TRBV5-1
CDR3aa: CASSSTTGNEKLFF

abundance: few
j_gene: TRBJ2-2
v_gene: TRBV5-4
CDR3aa: CASGQGASAGELFF

abundance: once
j_gene: TRBJ2-7
v_gene: TRBV28
CDR3aa: CASRSQSYEQYF

abundance: -
j_gene: TRBJ1-1
v_gene: TRBV27
CDR3aa: CASSLYIWETEAFF

abundance: -
j_gene: TRBJ1-1
v_gene: TRBV29-1
CDR3aa: CSVLVQGDTEAFF

abundance: -
j_gene: TRBJ1-3
v_gene: TRBV2
CDR3aa: CARAVSGRNTIYF

abundance: -
j_gene: TRBJ2-5
v_gene: TRBV5-1
CDR3aa: CASSYSGGAVAETQYF

abundance: -
j_gene: TRBJ1-2
v_gene: TRBV2
CDR3aa: CASDREGYGYTF

abundance: once
j_gene: TRBJ1-4
v_gene: TRBV4-1
CDR3aa: CASSPRGGPGEEKLFF

abundance: once
j_gene: TRBJ1-1
v_gene: TRBV5-1
CDR3aa: CASSLFSRGGTEAFF

abundance: -
j_gene: TRBJ1-2
v_gene: TRBV6-5
CDR3aa: CASSYSQGYGYTF

abundance: -
j_gene: TRBJ2-2
v_gene: TRBV7-3
CDR3aa: CASSGGENTGELFF

abundance: -
j_gene: TRBJ2-1
v_gene: TRBV14
CDR3aa: CASSQETTYNEQFF

abundance: -
j_gene: TRBJ1-1
v_gene: TRBV5-1
CDR3aa: CASSMGDAAFF

abundance: -
j_gene: TRBJ2-7
v_gene: TRBV6-5
CDR3aa: CASSYAPTQTGDEQYF

abundance: few
j_gene: TRBJ1-5
v_gene: TRBV7-9
CDR3aa: CASSPGGQPQHF

abundance: -
j_gene: TRBJ2-7
v_gene: TRBV5-1
CDR3aa: CASSFGQGAWDEQYF

abundance: -
j_gene: TRBJ2-1
v_gene: TRBV12-5
CDR3aa: CASGRGTSGYNEQFF

abundance: -
j_gene: TRBJ1-2
v_gene: TRBV19
CDR3aa: CASKGQDSNYGYTF

abundance: -
j_gene: TRBJ2-2
v_gene: TRBV29-1
CDR3aa: CSVEASGRARTGELFF

abundance: -
j_gene: TRBJ1-2
v_gene: TRBV7-2
CDR3aa: CASSFRDRTYGYTF

abundance: -
j_gene: TRBJ2-1
v_gene: TRBV10-3
CDR3aa: CAISDPTSGVNNEQFF

abundance: -
j_gene: TRBJ2-3
v_gene: TRBV7-9
CDR3aa: CASSRNRGQDTQYF

abundance: -
j_gene: TRBJ2-2
v_gene: TRBV29-1
CDR3aa: CSVEGQGNTGELFF

abundance: few
j_gene: TRBJ1-1
v_gene: TRBV10-3
CDR3aa: CAISRDRGEEAFF

abundance: -
j_gene: TRBJ2-2
v_gene: TRBV5-1
CDR3aa: CASSFTSGVAGELFF

abundance: -
j_gene: TRBJ2-4
v_gene: TRBV4-1
CDR3aa: CASSPFSGDSGSKNIQYF

abundance: -
j_gene: TRBJ2-2
v_gene: TRBV5-1
CDR3aa: CASSFSVTGELFF

abundance: -
j_gene: TRBJ1-4
v_gene: TRBV9
CDR3aa: CASSVAGSDEKLFF

abundance: -
j_gene: TRBJ2-3
v_gene: TRBV5-6
CDR3aa: CASSLFGTSGGTDTQYF

abundance: -
j_gene: TRBJ1-6
v_gene: TRBV19
CDR3aa: CASSIWDRGNSPLHF

abundance: -
j_gene: TRBJ2-7
v_gene: TRBV2
CDR3aa: CASSEWDRASYEQYF

abundance: -
j_gene: TRBJ1-2
v_gene: TRBV20-1
CDR3aa: CSSGGADGYTF

abundance: -
j_gene: TRBJ2-7
v_gene: TRBV19
CDR3aa: CANKGPGQPAYEQYF

abundance: -
j_gene: TRBJ2-2
v_gene: TRBV5-1
CDR3aa: CASSFSGAGELFF

abundance: few
j_gene: TRBJ1-5
v_gene: TRBV18
CDR3aa: CASSGGGGNQPQHF

abundance: once
j_gene: TRBJ2-4
v_gene: TRBV29-1
CDR3aa: CSVQGRTRKDIQYF

abundance: -
j_gene: TRBJ1-1
v_gene: TRBV5-1
CDR3aa: CASPPHTGGKDTEAFF

abundance: few
j_gene: TRBJ1-5
v_gene: TRBV4-1
CDR3aa: CASSPGGSNQPQHF

abundance: -
j_gene: TRBJ2-7
v_gene: TRBV7-3
CDR3aa: CASSPRTSGGRYLVEQYF

abundance: -
j_gene: TRBJ2-2
v_gene: TRBV5-1
CDR3aa: CAGRPELAGNTGELFF

abundance: few
j_gene: TRBJ2-2
v_gene: TRBV4-1
CDR3aa: CASSHLGTSGIFTGELFF

abundance: -
j_gene: TRBJ1-4
v_gene: TRBV2
CDR3aa: CASKQVDEKLFF

abundance: -
j_gene: TRBJ1-4
v_gene: TRBV27
CDR3aa: CASSFNWGEATNEKLFF

abundance: -
j_gene: TRBJ2-7
v_gene: TRBV7-3
CDR3aa: CASSATGTGTYEQYF

abundance: -
j_gene: TRBJ2-1
v_gene: TRBV7-2
CDR3aa: CASSSFSGGQFF

abundance: -
j_gene: TRBJ2-2
v_gene: TRBV28
CDR3aa: CASSRWTRDTGELFF

abundance: -
j_gene: TRBJ2-3
v_gene: TRBV28
CDR3aa: CASSIVGRGVGTDTQYF